These 21 T cell receptor beta chains were sequenced from one sample in a study of shared clonotypes between healthy human individuals. The data were produced by immunoSEQ multiplex PCR, yet TCRdb's version contains in-frame clones alone and is incomplete. The table lists around 440,000 clones, around 77% of them singletons. The sequenced sample consisted of PBMCs. The receptors shown here come from a woman between 35 and 50 years old in good health. Some clones in this sample may be carry-over from other donors' samples.

In DNA, the CDR3 is TGTGCCAGCAGCGCCAGCACACCCCACGGCACAGATACGCAGTATTTT. Translated: CASSASTPHGTDTQYF. The genes are TRBV7-2 and TRBJ2-3; D unclear. Germline V gene data show CDR1 as SGHTA and CDR2 as FQGNSA. The CDR3 spans 16 residues. The ends were cut back, 5 bases at V and 1 base at J, with 16 bases in the middle. The variable domain in full, with the rest retrieved from reference TRBV7-2 and TRBJ2-3, is GAGVSQSPSNKVTEKGKDVELRCDPISGHTALYWYRQSLGQGLEFLIYFQGNSAPDKSGLPSDRFSAERTGGSVSTLTIQRTQQEDSAVYLCASSASTPHGTDTQYFGPGTRLTVL.

The chain couples TRBV7-2 to TRBJ2-3, with 7 positions matching TRBD1. J lost 10 bases, V lost 3 bases, and 16 bases had no gene match. The CDR3 is made up of 16 amino acids. Germline V lookup: CDR1 SGHTA, CDR2 FQGNSA. DNA for the CDR3: TGTGCCAGCAGCTTCGAACACCTGACAGGGCGGGTTCCGCAGTATTTT. Amino acids: CASSFEHLTGRVPQYF.

The chain joins TRBV6-6 to TRBJ2-7, with D maybe TRBD2 (5 bases). V was clipped by 6 bases and J by 7 bases, with 19 bases between them. The CDR3 covers 14 residues. The germline gives CDR1 MNHNY, CDR2 SVGAGI (reference sequence). The CDR3 region is CASRAPGDTGEQYF. CDR3 coding DNA: TGTGCCAGCAGAGCCCCCGGGGATACTGGGGAGCAGTACTTC.

This clone has just one count. The rearrangement links TRBV7-3 to TRBJ2-3; 7 positions match TRBD2. The ends lost 3 bases at V and 3 bases at J; junction bases unmatched: 3. In germline, CDR1 is SGHTA, CDR2 FQGTGA. This CDR3 has 14 residues. CDR3 loop: CASSLGSGTDTQYF. In DNA, the CDR3 is TGTGCCAGCAGCTTGGGTAGCGGGACAGATACGCAGTATTTT.

This chain uses TRBV6-1 with TRBJ1-5; D gene ambiguous. V was cut by 1 base and J by 2 bases, with 9 bases left in between. Germline V gene lookup returns CDR1 MNHNS and CDR2 SASEGT. This CDR3 is built from 15 residues. The CDR3 loop is CASSEVPGRNQPQHF. The CDR3, as DNA: TGTGCCAGCAGTGAAGTCCCAGGCCGCAATCAGCCCCAGCATTTT.

The chain joins TRBV6-6 to TRBJ2-7, with D tentatively TRBD1 (8 bases). V was pared by 0 bases and J by 1 base, with 13 bases between. CDR3 length: 16 residues. Germline V lookup: CDR1 MNHNY, CDR2 SVGAGI (reference sequence). The CDR3 DNA is TGTGCCAGCAGTTACTCGACAGGGGAGGGATCCTACGAGCAGTACTTC. Translation: CASSYSTGEGSYEQYF.

This chain links TRBV21-1 with TRBJ1-3. TRBV21-1 has pseudogene status. The CDR3 covers 11 residues. CDR3 protein: CATPGGNTIYF. The CDR3 DNA reads as TGTGCCACCCCTGGTGGAAACACCATATATTTT.

The rearrangement links TRBV5-6 to TRBJ2-1; 7 bases are a match to TRBD1. The V segment lost 4 bases and the J segment 0 bases; nucleotides outside the gene matches: 4. Germline-derived CDR1 and CDR2 are SGHDT and YYEEEE. This CDR3 spans 15 amino acids. The CDR3 loop is CASSPGGYSYNEQFF. The CDR3 DNA is TGTGCCAGCAGCCCAGGGGGTTACTCCTACAATGAGCAGTTCTTC.

The chain joins TRBV9 to TRBJ2-1, with no clear D. The CDR3 has 15 residues. V was trimmed by 0 bases and J by 1 base, leaving 8 bases between them. Germline assignment: CDR1 SGDLS and CDR2 YYNGEE. Here the CDR3 DNA reads TGTGCCAGCAGCGTAGCTACGGGTTCCTACAATGAGCAGTTCTTC. Translating it yields CASSVATGSYNEQFF.

This clone was picked up one time. The rearrangement joins TRBV28 to TRBJ1-5, with 10 positions matching TRBD1. Losses at the gene ends were 0 bases for V and 6 bases for J; bases not matched to a gene: 5. CDR1 and CDR2 from the germline V gene are MDHEN and SYDVKM. This CDR3 spans 16 amino acids. CDR3 protein: CASSLWGQGMGQPQHF. CDR3 DNA: TGTGCCAGCAGTTTATGGGGACAGGGGATGGGTCAGCCCCAGCATTTT.

The chain couples TRBV5-1 to TRBJ2-7; TRBD1 aligns across 7 bases. Germline V gene data show CDR1 as SGHRS and CDR2 as YFSETQ. This CDR3 region has 15 residues. The trim removed 4 bases at V and 2 bases at J, leaving 9 bases unmatched. The CDR3 coding sequence is TGCGCCAGCAGCATCCTCCCGGGACAGACCTACGAGCAGTACTTC. Protein: CASSILPGQTYEQYF.

The chain uses TRBV4-1 and TRBJ2-1, with TRBD1 matching over 10 bases. From germline, CDR1 is MGHRA and CDR2 YSYEKL. The V gene end was trimmed by 3 bases and the J gene end by 4 bases; junction bases not matched to a gene: 6. The length of the CDR3 is 16 residues. CDR3 coding DNA: TGCGCCAGCAGCCAGCGGGGGACAGGGGATTACAATGAGCAGTTCTTC. It codes for CASSQRGTGDYNEQFF.

V gene TRBV19 combines with J gene TRBJ1-2; D remains ambiguous. The germline V gene has CDR1 LNHDA and CDR2 SQIVND (reference sequence). CDR3 length equals 13 residues. V lost 3 bases and J lost 6, with 11 bases in between. CDR3 region: CASSMTRVDGYTF. The CDR3 nucleotides read TGTGCCAGTAGTATGACCCGGGTCGATGGCTACACCTTC.

V and J are TRBV29-1 and TRBJ1-1; D not resolved. CDR1 is SQVTM, CDR2 ANQGSEA, per germline. V dropped 6 bases and J dropped 8 bases, with 19 bases sitting between them. This CDR3 contains 13 residues. The DNA for the CDR3 is TGCAGCGTGACGCCCGTATCGGAGTCGGAAGCTTTCTTT. It encodes CSVTPVSESEAFF. Variable domain in full (rest from reference TRBV29-1 and TRBJ1-1): SAVISQKPSRDICQRGTSLTIQCQVDSQVTMMFWYRQQPGQSLTLIATANQGSEATYESGFVIDKFPISRPNLTFSTLTVSNMSPEDSSIYLCSVTPVSESEAFFGQGTRLTVV.

On this clone itself: A clone one base away is much larger, so this may be a read error. The chain uses TRBV27 and TRBJ2-1; either TRBD1 or TRBD2 may supply D (5 bases each). V was shortened by 3 bases and J by 0 bases, with 6 bases between the two germline ends. The CDR3 consists of 14 residues. Germline V gene lookup returns CDR1 MNHEY and CDR2 SMNVEV (reference sequence). CDR3 region: CASSFGGSYNEQFF. The DNA of the CDR3 is TGTGCCAGCAGTTTTGGGGGCTCCTACAATGAGCAGTTCTTC.

J is TRBJ2-5 and V is TRBV14; 9 nucleotides line up with TRBD2. V trimming: 0 bases; J trimming: 4 bases; junction bases outside the gene matches: 3. The CDR3 loop spans 15 amino acids. Germline CDR1 is SGHDN and CDR2 is FVKESK. CDR3 sequence reads: CASSQDKAGGETQYF. The CDR3 nucleotides are TGTGCCAGCAGCCAAGATAAAGCGGGAGGAGAGACCCAGTACTTC.

This clone was recorded a few times. This probably arose from a read error, given a far larger clone one base away. This likely comes from a read error, as the CDR3 has no conserved phenylalanine or tryptophan at its end. The gene calls are TRBV10-3 and TRBJ1-5; D is possibly TRBD1 (6 bases). The germline CDR1 and CDR2 sequences are ENHRY and SYGVKD. CDR3 size: 13 residues. V was clipped by 6 bases and J by 3 bases, with 9 bases between them. The DNA of the CDR3 is TGTGCCATCAGCCGGGACAACAATCAGCCCCAGCATTCT. Protein product: CAISRDNNQPQHS.

The genes are TRBV28 and TRBJ1-2, with a possible D match to TRBD1 (6 bases). Trimming took off 10 bases at V and 2 bases at J, with 14 bases between the two ends. CDR1 is MDHEN and CDR2 is SYDVKM in the germline V gene. This CDR3 is 13 amino acids long. The CDR3 region has the DNA TGTGCCACTGCCGGGACAACCAACTATGGCTACACCTTC. This sequence encodes CATAGTTNYGYTF.

This chain joins TRBV6-5 and TRBJ1-2; 7 bases are a match to TRBD1. Germline V gene lookup returns CDR1 MNHEY and CDR2 SVGAGI. J lost 2 bases, V lost 7 bases, and 4 bases had no gene match. The CDR3 covers 13 residues. CDR3 coding DNA: TGTGCCAGCACCGTGGACAGGAACTATGGCTACACCTTC. Translated, it gives CASTVDRNYGYTF.

The chain links TRBV5-1 to TRBJ2-2; TRBD1 matches 8 bases. V was pared by 6 bases and J by 5 bases, with 9 bases of the junction left unmatched. In germline, CDR1 is SGHRS, CDR2 YFSETQ. The CDR3 totals 15 residues. The CDR3 DNA sequence: TGCGCCAGCACTAACCCGACAGGGGTTACCGGGGAGCTGTTTTTT. Translating it yields CASTNPTGVTGELFF. Filled out from reference TRBV5-1 and TRBJ2-2, the complete variable domain reads KAGVTQTPRYLIKTRGQQVTLSCSPISGHRSVSWYQQTPGQGLQFLFEYFSETQRNKGNFPGRFSGRQFSNSRSEMNVSTLELGDSALYLCASTNPTGVTGELFFGEGSRLTVL.

The V gene is TRBV4-2, the J gene TRBJ1-3, with 7 bases fitting TRBD1. The junction had 12 bases not matched to a gene; V was cut back by 10 bases and J by 0 bases. The CDR3 length is 16 residues. Germline V gene lookup returns CDR1 LGHNA and CDR2 YNFKEQ. CDR3 sequence reads: CATDSGTASSGNTIYF. The CDR3 DNA sequence: TGTGCCACCGATTCCGGGACAGCCAGCTCTGGAAACACCATATATTTT.